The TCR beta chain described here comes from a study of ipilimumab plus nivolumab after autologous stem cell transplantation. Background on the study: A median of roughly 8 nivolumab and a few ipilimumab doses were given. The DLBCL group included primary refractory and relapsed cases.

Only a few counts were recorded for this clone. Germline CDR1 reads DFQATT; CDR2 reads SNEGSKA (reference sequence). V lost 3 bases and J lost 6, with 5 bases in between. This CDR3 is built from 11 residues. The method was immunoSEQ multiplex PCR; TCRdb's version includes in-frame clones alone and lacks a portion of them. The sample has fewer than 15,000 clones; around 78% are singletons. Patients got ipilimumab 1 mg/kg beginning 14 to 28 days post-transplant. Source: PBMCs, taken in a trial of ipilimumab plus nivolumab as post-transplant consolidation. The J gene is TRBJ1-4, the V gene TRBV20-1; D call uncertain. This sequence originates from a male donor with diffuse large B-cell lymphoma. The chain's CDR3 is CSARAHEKLFF. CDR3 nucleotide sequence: TGCAGTGCTAGGGCCCATGAAAAACTGTTTTTT.